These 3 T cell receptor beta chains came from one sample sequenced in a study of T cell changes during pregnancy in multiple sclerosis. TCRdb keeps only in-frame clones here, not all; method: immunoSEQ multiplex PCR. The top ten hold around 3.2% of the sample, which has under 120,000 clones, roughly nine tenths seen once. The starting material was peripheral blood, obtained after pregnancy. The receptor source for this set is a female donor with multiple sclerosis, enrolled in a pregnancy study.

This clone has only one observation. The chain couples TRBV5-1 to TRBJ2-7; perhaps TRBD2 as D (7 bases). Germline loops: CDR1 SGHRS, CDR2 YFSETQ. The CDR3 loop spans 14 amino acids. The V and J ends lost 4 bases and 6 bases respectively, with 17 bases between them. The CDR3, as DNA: TGCGCCAGCAGCCTTAACACAGGGAGGGGCGAGCAGTACTTC. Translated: CASSLNTGRGEQYF.

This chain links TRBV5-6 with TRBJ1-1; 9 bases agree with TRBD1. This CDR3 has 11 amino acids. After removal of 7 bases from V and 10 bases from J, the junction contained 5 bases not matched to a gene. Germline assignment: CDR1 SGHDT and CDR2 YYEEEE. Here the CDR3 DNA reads TGTGCCAGCGGCGGACAGGGGATAGCTTTCTTT. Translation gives CASGGQGIAFF.

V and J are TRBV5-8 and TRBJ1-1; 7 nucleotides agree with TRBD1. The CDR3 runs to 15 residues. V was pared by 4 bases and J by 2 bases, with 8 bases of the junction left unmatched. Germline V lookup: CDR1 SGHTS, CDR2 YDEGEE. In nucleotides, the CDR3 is TGTGCCAGCAGCGCCGGGACAGCTTTAAACACTGAAGCTTTCTTT. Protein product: CASSAGTALNTEAFF.